The T cell receptor beta chain under discussion was sequenced for a study of blood T cell repertoires in COVID-19. At the level of the study: The cDNA or gDNA used as material had been derived from T cells, B-cell-depleted T cells, or PBMCs.

Looked up from germline, CDR1 is LGHDT and CDR2 is YNNKEL (reference sequence). Losses at the gene ends were 4 bases for V and 3 bases for J; bases not matched to a gene: 1. This CDR3 is built from 13 residues. As processed by the authors: Reference gene primers were amplified, and this amplification served to estimate nucleated cell counts. TCRdb's table, derived via immunoSEQ multiplex PCR, lists solely in-frame clones and lacks some. V and J calls and clone size are as listed in that table; D and trimming were resolved from the DNA. The sample shows about 140,000 clones, roughly 88% of them seen only once.

The source is a woman aged 50 to 60 with acute or convalescent COVID-19. Sequencing input: peripheral blood. The genes are TRBV3-1 (or the pseudogene TRBV3-2) and TRBJ2-7; 9 bases agree with TRBD2. The CDR3 bases are TGTGCCAGCAGCCCTAGCGGGGTCTACGAGCAGTACTTC. This translates into CASSPSGVYEQYF.